This TCR beta chain comes out of a study of blood T cell repertoires in COVID-19. The wider study: Samples came from the United States, Italy and Spain, spanning acute and convalescent COVID-19. PBMCs, B-cell-depleted T cells, or T cells provided the cDNA or gDNA that made up the material.

After removal of 4 bases from V and 8 bases from J, the junction contained 13 bases not matched to a gene. CDR3 size: 17 residues. CDR1 and CDR2 from the germline V gene are MGHRA and YSYEKL. Using immunoSEQ multiplex PCR, the repertoire was profiled, and TCRdb retains in-frame clones only, with some absent. There are a few hundred thousand clones in the sample; less than 95% occur only once, and about 0.6% lies in the top ten. This rearrangement joins TRBV4-1 to TRBJ1-4; 10 bases are a match to TRBD1. The TCR sequence derives from a man between 18 and 35 years old who had recovered from COVID-19. The sequencing sample was made of PBMCs or T cells enriched from blood (not recorded which). The CDR3 spells CASSPPDRGNWEEKLFF. CDR3 DNA sequence: TGCGCCAGCAGCCCCCCGGACAGGGGGAACTGGGAAGAAAAACTGTTTTTT.